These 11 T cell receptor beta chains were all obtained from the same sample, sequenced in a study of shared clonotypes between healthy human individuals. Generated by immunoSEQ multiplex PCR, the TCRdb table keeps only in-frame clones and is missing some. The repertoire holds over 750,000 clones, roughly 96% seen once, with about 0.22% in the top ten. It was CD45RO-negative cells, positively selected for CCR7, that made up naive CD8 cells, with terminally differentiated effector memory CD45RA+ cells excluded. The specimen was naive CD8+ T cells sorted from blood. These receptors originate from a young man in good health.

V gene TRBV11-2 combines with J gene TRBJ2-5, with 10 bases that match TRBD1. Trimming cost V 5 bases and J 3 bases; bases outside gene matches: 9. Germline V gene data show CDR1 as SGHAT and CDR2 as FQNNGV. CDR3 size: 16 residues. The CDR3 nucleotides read TGTGCCAGCAGCACCACCTCCGGGACAGGGGAAGAGACCCAGTACTTC. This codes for CASSTTSGTGEETQYF.

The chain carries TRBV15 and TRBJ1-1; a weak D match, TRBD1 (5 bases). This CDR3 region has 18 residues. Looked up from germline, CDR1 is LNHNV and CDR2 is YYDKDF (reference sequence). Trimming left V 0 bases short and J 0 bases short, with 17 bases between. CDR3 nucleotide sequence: TGTGCCACCAGCAGAGATACCCTAGGGGAAACCCTGAACACTGAAGCTTTCTTT. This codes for CATSRDTLGETLNTEAFF. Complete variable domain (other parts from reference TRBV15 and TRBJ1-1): DAMVIQNPRYQVTQFGKPVTLSCSQTLNHNVMYWYQQKSSQAPKLLFHYYDKDFNNEADTPDNFQSRRPNTSFCFLDIRSPGLGDTAMYLCATSRDTLGETLNTEAFFGQGTRLTVV.

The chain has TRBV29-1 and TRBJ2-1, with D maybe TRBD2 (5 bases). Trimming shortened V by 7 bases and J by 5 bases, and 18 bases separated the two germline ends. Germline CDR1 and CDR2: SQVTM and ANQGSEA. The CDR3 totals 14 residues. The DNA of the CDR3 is TGCAGCGCAACCACTAGTATGTCTAACAATGAGCAGTTCTTC. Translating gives CSATTSMSNNEQFF.

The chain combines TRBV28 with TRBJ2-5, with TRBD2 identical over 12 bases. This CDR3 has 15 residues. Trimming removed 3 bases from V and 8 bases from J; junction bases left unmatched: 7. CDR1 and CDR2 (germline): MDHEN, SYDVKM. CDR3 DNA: TGTGCCAGCAGTTTTCGTGGGACTAGCGGGCACACCCAGTACTTC. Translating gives CASSFRGTSGHTQYF.

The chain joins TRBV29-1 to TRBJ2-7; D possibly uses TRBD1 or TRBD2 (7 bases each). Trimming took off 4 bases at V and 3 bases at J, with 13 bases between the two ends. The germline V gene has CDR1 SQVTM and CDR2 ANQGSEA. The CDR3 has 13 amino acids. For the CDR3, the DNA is TGCAGCGTTGTGGGAGGGACAGTCTACGAGCAGTACTTC. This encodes CSVVGGTVYEQYF.

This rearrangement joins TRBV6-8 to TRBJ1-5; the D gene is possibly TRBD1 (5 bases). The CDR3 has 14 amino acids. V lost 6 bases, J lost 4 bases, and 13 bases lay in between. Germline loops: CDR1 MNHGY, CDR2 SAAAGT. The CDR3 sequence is CASRKGTVNQPQHF. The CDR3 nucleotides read TGTGCCAGCAGAAAAGGGACGGTGAATCAGCCCCAGCATTTT.

The CDR3 here is CASSDKTTSQYF. In DNA form, the CDR3 reads TGTGCCAGCAGCGATAAAACTACCTCGCAGTATTTT. The chain couples TRBV7-8 to TRBJ2-3; D is ambiguous. This CDR3 contains 12 residues. Germline V gene lookup returns CDR1 SGHVS and CDR2 FQNEAQ. V lost 5 bases and J 10 bases, leaving 13 bases between the germline ends.

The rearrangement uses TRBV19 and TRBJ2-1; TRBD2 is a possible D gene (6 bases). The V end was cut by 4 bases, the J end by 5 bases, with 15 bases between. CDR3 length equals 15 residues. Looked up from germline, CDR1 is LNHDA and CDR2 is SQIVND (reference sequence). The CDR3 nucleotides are TGTGCCAGTAGTACCCCTTCTAGCGAAGACAATGAGCAGTTCTTC. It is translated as CASSTPSSEDNEQFF.

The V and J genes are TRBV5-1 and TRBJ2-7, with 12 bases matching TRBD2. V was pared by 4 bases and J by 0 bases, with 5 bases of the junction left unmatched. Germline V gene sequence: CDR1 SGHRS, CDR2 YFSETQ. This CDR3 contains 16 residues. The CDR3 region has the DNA TGCGCCAGCAGCCCGCCGACTAGCGGGGGCTCCTACGAGCAGTACTTC. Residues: CASSPPTSGGSYEQYF.

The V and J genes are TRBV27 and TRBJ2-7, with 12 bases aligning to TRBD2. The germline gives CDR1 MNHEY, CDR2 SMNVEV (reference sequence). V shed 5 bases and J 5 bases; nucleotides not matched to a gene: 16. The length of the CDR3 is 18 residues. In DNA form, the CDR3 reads TGTGCCAGCAGTGATGTTACTAGCGGGAGGTTTAGTCCCCACGAGCAGTACTTC. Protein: CASSDVTSGRFSPHEQYF.

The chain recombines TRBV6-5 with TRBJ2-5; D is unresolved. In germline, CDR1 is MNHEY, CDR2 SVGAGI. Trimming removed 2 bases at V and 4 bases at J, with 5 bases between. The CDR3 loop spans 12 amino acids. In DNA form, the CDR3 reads TGTGCCAGCAGTTACGGCCGAGAGACCCAGTACTTC. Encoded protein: CASSYGRETQYF.